This T cell receptor beta chain was identified in a study of blood T cell repertoires in COVID-19. Cohort assignment relied on participant-reported clinical history. Measured with immunoSEQ multiplex PCR; TCRdb has only the in-frame clones, and not every one. Of 150,000 to 200,000 clones in the sample, roughly three quarters were seen once. This CDR3 comprises 20 residues. Trimming removed 1 base from V and 3 bases from J; junction bases left unmatched: 13. The germline V gene encodes CDR1 KGHSH and CDR2 LQKENI. Sequenced sample: PBMCs or T cells enriched from blood (not recorded which). The sequence was obtained from a woman aged 50 to 60 with acute COVID-19. This sequence joins TRBV18 and TRBJ2-1, with 12 bases lining up with TRBD1. The CDR3 spells CASSPRGRDRGREDYNEQFF. The DNA of the CDR3 is TGTGCCAGCTCACCACGGGGACGGGACAGGGGGCGCGAGGACTACAATGAGCAGTTCTTC.